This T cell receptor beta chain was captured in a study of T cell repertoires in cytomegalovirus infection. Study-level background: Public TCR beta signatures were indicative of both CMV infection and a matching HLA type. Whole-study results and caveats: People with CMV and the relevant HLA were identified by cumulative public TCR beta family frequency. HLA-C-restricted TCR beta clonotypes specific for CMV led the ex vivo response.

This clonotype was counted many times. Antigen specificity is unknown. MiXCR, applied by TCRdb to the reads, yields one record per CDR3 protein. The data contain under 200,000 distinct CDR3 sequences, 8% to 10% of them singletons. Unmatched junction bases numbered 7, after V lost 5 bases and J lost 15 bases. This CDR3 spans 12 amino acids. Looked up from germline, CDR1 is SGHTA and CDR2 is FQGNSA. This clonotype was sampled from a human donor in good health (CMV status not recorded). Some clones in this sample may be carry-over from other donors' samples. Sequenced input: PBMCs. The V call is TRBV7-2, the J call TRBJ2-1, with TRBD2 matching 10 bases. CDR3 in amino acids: CASSPPGLASFF. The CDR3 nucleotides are TGTGCCAGCAGCCCGCCGGGACTAGCGTCGTTCTTC. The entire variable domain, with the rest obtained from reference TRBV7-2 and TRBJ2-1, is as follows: GAGVSQSPSNKVTEKGKDVELRCDPISGHTALYWYRQSLGQGLEFLIYFQGNSAPDKSGLPSDRFSAERTGGSVSTLTIQRTQQEDSAVYLCASSPPGLASFFGPGTRLTVL.